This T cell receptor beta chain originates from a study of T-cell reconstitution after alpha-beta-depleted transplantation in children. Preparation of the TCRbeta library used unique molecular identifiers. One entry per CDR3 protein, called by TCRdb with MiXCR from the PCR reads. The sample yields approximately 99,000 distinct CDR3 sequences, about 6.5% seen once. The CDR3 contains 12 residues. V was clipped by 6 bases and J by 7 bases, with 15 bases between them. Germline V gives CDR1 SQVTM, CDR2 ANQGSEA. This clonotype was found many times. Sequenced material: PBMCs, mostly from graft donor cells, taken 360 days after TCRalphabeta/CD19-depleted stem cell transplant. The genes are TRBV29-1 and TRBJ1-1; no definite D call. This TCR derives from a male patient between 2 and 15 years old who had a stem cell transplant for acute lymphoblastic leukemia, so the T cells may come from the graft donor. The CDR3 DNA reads TGCAGCGTGGACCAAGGACCTATTGAAGCTTTCTTT. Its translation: CSVDQGPIEAFF.